This T cell receptor (beta chain) originates from a study of metastatic and nonmetastatic thyroid tumors. Study-level background: Malignant thyroid and benign thyroid patients provided blood and tumor or nodule tissue whose repertoires were compared.

Ten or more counts support this clone. Its antigen is still unknown. This CDR3 comprises 12 residues. The germline V gene has CDR1 KGHSH and CDR2 LQKENI. V lost 9 bases and J 4 bases, leaving 12 bases between the germline ends. Overall study findings and caveats: As reported, TCR beta diversity in blood and tumor was significantly higher in malignant thyroid tumors than in benign nodules.

All patients were treatment-naive before thyroid surgery. Authors' data handling: A classifier for distant metastasis in papillary thyroid cancer was constructed using CDR3 differences observed across clinicopathological groups. TCRdb used MiXCR to call clones anew from the PCR reads. The authors' filters were not applied to this entry. The sample consists of under 95,000 clones, 8% to 9.5% of them appearing once. The sequence came from a female donor with papillary thyroid cancer or a benign thyroid nodule (not recorded which). Some clones in this sample may be carry-over from other donors' samples. V gene TRBV18 combines with J gene TRBJ1-1; D call uncertain. Sequenced material: blood. CDR3 amino acids: CASSGSTTEAFF. CDR3 DNA sequence: TGTGCCAGTTCCGGGTCCACCACTGAAGCTTTCTTT. Full variable domain (outside the CDR3, taken from reference TRBV18 and TRBJ1-1): NAGVMQNPRHLVRRRGQEARLRCSPMKGHSHVYWYRQLPEEGLKFMVYLQKENIIDESGMPKERFSAEFPKEGPSILRIQQVVRGDSAAYFCASSGSTTEAFFGQGTRLTVV.